This is a list of T cell receptor beta chains from one sample in a study of cytomegalovirus exposure and HLA in healthy donors. Profiling relied on immunoSEQ multiplex PCR, and the TCRdb table lists in-frame clones only, not all of them. Of approximately 300,000 clones detected, 80% to 90% appear once; the ten largest clones hold about 2%. The specimen was PBMCs. These receptors were collected from a woman in her forties in good health and CMV-seropositive. Each CDR3 is given with its conserved first and last residue. Each record gives: J gene, V gene, D gene, clone size, CDR3 DNA, CDR3 protein. The D gene is left open where the match is weak. Some rows have no size entry. The others give once, few or many, or a class for an expanded clone.

TRBJ1-1 TRBV4-1 - - TGCGCCAGCAGCCAAGAGGCGCGGGGCACTGAAGCTTTCTTT CASSQEARGTEAFF
TRBJ2-7 TRBV7-2 - - TGTGCCAGCAGCTCTCAACTCGGGGAGCAGTACTTC CASSSQLGEQYF
TRBJ1-1 TRBV7-8 TRBD1 few TGTGCCAGCAGCGCGCCATCACAGGGGGCGCGGGACACTGAAGCTTTCTTT CASSAPSQGARDTEAFF
TRBJ2-7 TRBV15 TRBD2 - TGTGCCACCAGCAGAGATGGGGGACTAGCGGGAGCGAACTACGAGCAGTACTTC CATSRDGGLAGANYEQYF
TRBJ2-7 TRBV27 TRBD2 - TGTGCCAGCAGTTCTGCTAGCGGAAACTACGAGCAGTACTTC CASSSASGNYEQYF
TRBJ2-5 TRBV7-9 TRBD2 once TGTGCCAGCAGCTTAGGGCAAGGAGCGGGAGGGCAGGAGACCCAGTACTTC CASSLGQGAGGQETQYF
TRBJ2-6 TRBV6-6 - few TGTGCCAGCAGTTACTCTACAGTAGCTGGGGCCAACGTCCTGACTTTC CASSYSTVAGANVLTF
TRBJ1-1 TRBV7-9 - - TGTGCCAGCAGCTTACAAGGGGAGGGCACTGAAGCTTTCTTT CASSLQGEGTEAFF
TRBJ2-7 TRBV2 - - TGTGCCAGCAGTGAAAAAGGGCTAGCCGAGCAGTACTTC CASSEKGLAEQYF
TRBJ2-1 TRBV30 TRBD2 - TGTGCCTGGACGGCTGCCGGTGGGCTAGCGGAAAAGGGTGAGCAGTTCTTC CAWTAAGGLAEKGEQFF
TRBJ1-5 TRBV28 TRBD1 - TGTGCCAGCAGCAGGACAGGGGGCTCTTTTCAGCCCCAGCATTTT CASSRTGGSFQPQHF